What follows describes a single TCR beta chain. Its antigen is not known. Germline CDR1 reads SGHRS; CDR2 reads YFSETQ. The CDR3 loop spans 14 amino acids. TCRdb reworked the 5' RACE reads into one entry per CDR3 protein, no DNA. The sample holds around 450,000 distinct CDR3 sequences. Phlebotomy per donor yielded a single 2.5 ml blood sample. This entry comes from a study of monozygotic twins with inflammatory bowel disease. General study results and limits: Whereas healthy co-twins had higher TCRbeta diversity (inverse Simpson), IBD patients had lower diversity.

The TCR sequence derives from a human donor with ulcerative colitis or Crohn's disease, or a healthy co-twin of an affected twin (not recorded which). The chain uses TRBV5-1 and TRBJ1-5. Sequences were obtained from blood. The CDR3 is CASSTNSGGQPQHF. Combining the CDR3 with reference TRBV5-1 and TRBJ1-5 gives the whole variable domain KAGVTQTPRYLIKTRGQQVTLSCSPISGHRSVSWYQQTPGQGLQFLFEYFSETQRNKGNFPGRFSGRQFSNSRSEMNVSTLELGDSALYLCASSTNSGGQPQHFGDGTRLSIL.